The clone carrying this T cell receptor beta chain was observed once. Its target is unknown. Germline values: CDR1 SGHAT, CDR2 FQNNGV. This CDR3 region has 15 residues. Deletions cut 5 bases from V and 4 bases from J, with 16 bases between. This entry is derived from a study of cytotoxic CD8 clonotypes in ibrutinib-treated CLL. Study summary: Partial response was seen in approximately 24 patients and complete response in 2; after median 68 months, about 15 stayed remitted, around 12 progressed. Response material was collected after a median approximately 12 months of treatment, range 6 to 36. General study findings and limits: Clonality increased with ibrutinib response but returned toward baseline at progression. Relative to age-matched healthy donors, clonality at baseline was higher, and it tracked circulating CD8+ T-cell counts.

Clones were read by immunoSEQ multiplex PCR, and TCRdb kept only the in-frame ones, dropping some. In the table there are some 200,000 clones, around 72% of which are singletons. This chain links TRBV11-2 with TRBJ2-3, with D possibly being TRBD2 (5 bases). Source: PBMCs, taken after 24 months of ibrutinib treatment. This TCR was recovered from a human donor with chronic lymphocytic leukemia. The CDR3 DNA is TGTGCCAGCAGCCCAACCCGGGATTTTCCAGATACGCAGTATTTT. Translated: CASSPTRDFPDTQYF.